The 5 T cell receptor beta chains presented below share a single source sample, sequenced in a study of T cell responses to AZD1222 COVID-19 vaccine (dated by TCRdb to the early 2020s). Receptor libraries were prepared by the immunoSEQ multiplex PCR assay. The immuneACCESS repertoire file appears here via TCRdb, limited to in-frame rearrangements. These files lack a portion of the clones; in checked studies, under half of the deficit traces to unresolved V genes, and the cause of the others is not known. The sample data list 200,000 or so clones, and almost 95% of these were observed just once. The top ten constitute roughly 9.8% of the sample. The meaning of the sample's time point label: baseline before first vaccination. Specimen: peripheral blood, collected on day 0 of AZD1222 vaccination. The receptors here all came from an adult in good health.

The V call is TRBV27, the J call TRBJ1-4; TRBD1 matches 9 bases. The CDR3 length is 14 residues. CDR1 is MNHEY and CDR2 is SMNVEV in the germline V gene (reference sequence). V trimming: 7 bases; J trimming: 10 bases; junction bases outside the gene matches: 10. Here the CDR3 reads CASTGTGMTGKLFF. The CDR3 DNA reads TGTGCCAGCACTGGGACAGGGATGACGGGAAAACTGTTTTTT.

The CDR3 reads CSVDRGQVYNEQFF. Here the CDR3 DNA reads TGCAGCGTTGATAGGGGACAGGTTTACAATGAGCAGTTCTTC. The V call is TRBV29-1, the J call TRBJ2-1; 8 nucleotides agree with TRBD1. Germline V gives CDR1 SQVTM, CDR2 ANQGSEA. The CDR3 covers 14 residues. With V trimmed by 3 bases and J by 4 bases, 5 bases remained unmatched.

In this sample, this clone turned up once. V usage is TRBV28 and J usage is TRBJ2-1; D is possibly TRBD2 (5 bases). Germline lookup yields CDR1 MDHEN and CDR2 SYDVKM. The CDR3 has 13 residues. Trimming removed 6 bases from V and 10 bases from J, with 16 bases in between. This CDR3 is CASRRDAYGEQFF. CDR3 DNA sequence: TGTGCCAGCAGACGGGATGCTTATGGGGAGCAGTTCTTC.

The chain recombines TRBV7-8 with TRBJ2-7, with TRBD2 matching 7 bases. The CDR3 covers 14 residues. From germline, CDR1 is SGHVS and CDR2 FQNEAQ. The junction had 7 bases not matched to a gene; V was cut back by 5 bases and J by 3 bases. The CDR3 nucleotides read TGTGCCAGCAGCCCTCCCGGGACTAACTACGAGCAGTACTTC. Translation: CASSPPGTNYEQYF.

The V call is TRBV25-1, the J call TRBJ1-6; possibly TRBD1 for D (5 bases). Trimming took off 6 bases at V and 2 bases at J, with 20 bases between the two ends. This CDR3 comprises 18 residues. Germline V gene lookup returns CDR1 MGHDK and CDR2 SYGVNS. CDR3 loop: CASRPPPTGEAYNSPLHF. DNA for the CDR3: TGTGCCAGCAGACCTCCGCCAACGGGGGAAGCCTATAATTCACCCCTCCACTTT.